Here is one T cell receptor beta chain with its context. The antigen remains unidentified. This specimen includes other DNA sequences encoding the same CDR3. These data belong to a study of shared clonotypes between healthy human individuals. The naive CD8 population came from CD45RO-negative cells selected for CCR7, without terminally differentiated effector memory CD45RA+ cells. Every immunoSEQ plate was one replicate of a subset's evenly spread DNA. This table comes from immunoSEQ multiplex PCR, and its TCRdb copy is limited to in-frame clones, with some not included. In the table there are about 2.1 million clones, 93% of which are singletons. Regarding the study as a whole: Several donors had about 5% of their naive CD4 clonotypes in common. Richness estimates generally favored naive over memory subsets. When compared with the clonotypes that were shared by all four sorted-subset donors, the non-shared clonotypes turned out to have lower generation probabilities.

The receptor was derived from a young man in good health. Some clones in this sample may be carry-over from other donors' samples. Material: naive CD8+ T cells from PBMCs.

The CDR3 nucleotides read TGCAGCGTTGAGGACAGCAATGAGCAGTTCTTC. It specifies CSVEDSNEQFF. This chain links TRBV29-1 with TRBJ2-1; the D gene is possibly TRBD1 (6 bases). Looked up from germline, CDR1 is SQVTM and CDR2 is ANQGSEA. Trimming left V 3 bases short and J 6 bases short, with 6 bases between. The CDR3 length is 11 residues.